This entry concerns a single T cell receptor (beta chain). Its cognate antigen has yet to be identified. No base-level quality is on record; no much larger clone is a single base apart. This record belongs to a study of long-term antiretroviral therapy in people with HIV (dated by TCRdb to about 2022). Broadly, across the study: The earliest samples were collected approximately a decade before the 2015 WHO recommendation for immediate ART, a period when ART was typically delayed until CD4 counts fell. Whether ART initiation and durable HIV suppression were associated with changes in peripheral blood TRB repertoire composition and diversity was tested in a retrospective serial study. A total of 150 to 200 cryopreserved PBMC samples came from 25 to 30 adults with confirmed HIV infection and were collected serially over a mean of approximately 6 years (range 1-12). About 40% of the 30 participants with HIV were female. No cross-contamination during QIAcube processing turned up in test extractions that ran a monoclonal T-cell line alongside 33 polyclonal samples.

The immunoSEQ hsTCRB v3.0 assay was used at survey level resolution for TRB variable region sequencing. The targeted TRB sequencing depth was roughly 35,000-50,000 T-cell genomes per sample. An Illumina MiSeq with a v3 150-cycle kit was used to sequence the pooled TRB libraries. The study's own analysis went as follows. Analysis of repertoires was carried out in R inside a reproducible Nextflow workflow spanning QC, data transformation and analysis. LymphoSeq2, an R package for exploring AIRR-Seq data, was used to implement custom analyses. Four samples that yielded fewer than 5000 total TRB sequences were excluded, so that approximately 200 HIV repertoires were analyzed. Of the roughly 190 retained HIV repertoires, about 60 were collected before and 120 to 130 after ART initiation. Repertoires were downsampled to 5000 TRB nucleotide sequences, with summary statistics averaged over 100 downsampling iterations. The analysis kept only TRB sequences whose CDR3 regions were at least seven amino acids long. Diversity was assessed using a clonality score derived from Shannon entropy and using the Gini coefficient. In the repertoire networks, any two of the top 5000 CDR3 amino acid sequences were linked whenever the two sequences differed by an edit distance of one. For TRB CDR3 amino acid sequences, antigen specificity groups and MHC restriction were predicted with GLIPH2. To flag known associations with CMV, EBV, HIV or tissue antigens, CDR3 amino acid sequences were compared against VDJdb and McPAS-TCR. Pre-ART, post-ART and control groups were compared with Wilcoxon signed-rank tests and Holm-Bonferroni correction. The table was pulled from immuneACCESS by TCRdb, which kept in-frame rearrangements only. Such tables lose some clones; where checked, under half of the loss comes from unresolved V genes, and the rest has no known cause. V, J and clone size derive from that table, while D and trimming were established from the DNA sequence. Within this sample are 20,000 to 25,000 clones, with less than 90% of them counted one time only. 3.4% of the sample is taken by the ten largest.

Results the study describes overall, beyond this receptor: Limited PBMC availability meant only the TCR beta chain was sequenced, without alpha chain pairing. The repertoire was dominated across all time points by expanded TRB clones identified before ART initiation, although this dominance was seen to fluctuate and to decrease in many PLHIV after ART. The samples span the years 2004 to 2017, and the ART regimens used may be less effective than current regimens. Compared with controls, HIV repertoires had narrower CDR3 length ranges, and the network structure pointed to an antigen-experienced repertoire that shifted only slightly toward naive after ART. No data were available on ART adherence, viral resistance or therapy changes, limiting inferences about post-ART repertoire changes. Unsorted PBMC were profiled instead of sorted CD4+ and CD8+ T cells because pre-ART samples had limited cell numbers. Starting ART was linked to a significant rise in TRB diversity, yet even after long-term ART the diversity remained significantly lower than in transplant donor controls.

Inclusion was restricted to participants for whom at least one PBMC sample before ART initiation and at least two post-ART samples were available. Every participant with HIV received treatment in the United States of America. Before DNA extraction, cryopreserved samples containing about 1-11 million PBMC were thawed and washed. At the time of the earliest PBMC sample for each participant with HIV, ages ranged from roughly 23 to 60 years. PBMC samples from each participant spanned 1-4 timepoints before ART initiation and 2-8 timepoints after ART initiation, with a median of 7 samples. Serial HIV viral load, CD4+ T-cell count, ART history and demographic data were obtained for every participant. Genomic DNA was extracted from unsorted PBMC with a Qiagen kit on a QIAcube, with processing performed in batches of 12 samples. The CDR3, cysteine through phenylalanine, is 15 amino acids long. Of the read, only the CDR3 DNA is kept; its 45 bases are in frame from base 1. V is clipped by 1 base and J by 1 base, and the sequence between their germline boundaries is 8 bases long. In the germline V gene, CDR1 corresponds to SGHTA and CDR2 to FQGNSA.

The sequences come from unsorted PBMCs, collected 1.9 years after starting antiretroviral therapy. The rearrangement joined TRBV7-2 to TRBJ1-5; D gene: possibly TRBD1, on 5 matching bases. This receptor was obtained from a woman aged 45-65 years with HIV. The DNA reads as follows: TGTGCCAGCAGCTTAGTTCAGGGAAGCAATCAGCCCCAGCATTTT. It encodes CASSLVQGSNQPQHF.